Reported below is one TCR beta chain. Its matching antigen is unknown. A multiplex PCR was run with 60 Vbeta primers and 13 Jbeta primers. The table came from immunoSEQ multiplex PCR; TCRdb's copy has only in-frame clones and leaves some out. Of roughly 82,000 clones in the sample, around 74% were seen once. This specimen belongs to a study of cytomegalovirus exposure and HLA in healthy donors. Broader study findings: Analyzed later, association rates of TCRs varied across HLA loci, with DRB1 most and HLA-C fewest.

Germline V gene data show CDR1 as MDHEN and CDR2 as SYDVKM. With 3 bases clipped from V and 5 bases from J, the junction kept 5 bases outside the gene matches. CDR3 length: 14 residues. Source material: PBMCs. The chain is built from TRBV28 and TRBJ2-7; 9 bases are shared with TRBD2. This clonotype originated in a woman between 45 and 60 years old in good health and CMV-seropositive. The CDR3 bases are TGTGCCAGCAGTTTTGCGGGAGGGCCCCACGAGCAGTACTTC. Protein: CASSFAGGPHEQYF. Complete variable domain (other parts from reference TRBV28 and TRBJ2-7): DVKVTQSSRYLVKRTGEKVFLECVQDMDHENMFWYRQDPGLGLRLIYFSYDVKMKEKGDIPEGYSVSREKKERFSLILESASTNQTSMYLCASSFAGGPHEQYFGPGTRLTVT.